This T cell receptor (beta chain) was found in a study of T cells after yellow fever vaccination. Study information: SMART-Seq v4 Ultra Low Input prepared the low-cell-number fractions.

UMIs were added to TCR cDNA along with a universal primer site when it was made by 5'RACE template switching. TCRdb passed the 5' RACE reads through MiXCR, listing each CDR3 protein once. This repertoire shows about 300,000 distinct CDR3 sequences, about 10% found once; its top ten account for around 3.1%. Findings and caveats of the study: The booster response re-showed most primary clones: around 97% CD4, about 89% CD8.

About this clonotype: No antigen is known for it.

Per germline, CDR1 SGDLS and CDR2 YYNGEE. The trim removed 0 bases at V and 5 bases at J, leaving 5 bases unmatched. The CDR3 extends over 15 amino acids. V and J are TRBV9 and TRBJ2-5; 9 bases match TRBD1. The material was CD4+ T cells sorted from PBMCs, obtained 5 days after the yellow fever booster vaccination. This receptor was taken from a young man who received the YFV17D yellow fever vaccine. CDR3 residues: CASSVGTGVLETQYF. As DNA, the CDR3 is TGTGCCAGCAGCGTAGGGACAGGGGTGCTGGAGACCCAGTACTTC. Full variable domain (outside the CDR3, taken from reference TRBV9 and TRBJ2-5): DSGVTQTPKHLITATGQRVTLRCSPRSGDLSVYWYQQSLDQGLQFLIQYYNGEERAKGNILERFSAQQFPDLHSELNLSSLELGDSALYFCASSVGTGVLETQYFGPGTRLLVL.